The next 27 T cell receptor beta chains were all read from a single sample in a study of T cell clonality in common variable immunodeficiency. Overall study findings and caveats: In common variable immunodeficiency, TCR beta chains reportedly carried fewer deletions and N-nucleotide insertions.

Clones were sequenced by immunoSEQ multiplex PCR, and TCRdb holds only the in-frame ones, with some missing. This repertoire holds just over 15,000 clones, and none appear only once. No antigen is known for these receptors. Sequencing input: peripheral blood mononuclear cells. The receptors shown here come from a human donor with common variable immunodeficiency.

In this sample, this clone turned up many times. Read coverage stops 3 residues before the CDR3 terminus; the germline J gene supplies the remainder. The genes are TRBV10-3 and TRBJ2-4; 10 bases align to TRBD2. The CDR3 is made up of 14 amino acids. V shed 2 bases and J 7 bases; nucleotides not matched to a gene: 2. The germline gives CDR1 ENHRY, CDR2 SYGVKD. Here the CDR3 reads CAISETSGDNIQYF. The part of the CDR3 DNA that was read is TGTGCCATCAGTGAGACTAGCGGGGACAACATT.

This clone occurred a few times. The missing CDR3 end, 3 residues past where the read stops, is filled in from the germline J gene. J is TRBJ2-5 and V is TRBV6-2 or TRBV6-3, with D unclear. This CDR3 spans 13 amino acids. The ends were cut back, 3 bases at V and 7 bases at J, with 12 bases in the middle. Germline V gene data show CDR1 as MNHEY and CDR2 as SVGEGT. Partial CDR3 DNA: TGTGCCAGCAGTTATCCGGGTGGGTGGACC. Amino acids: CASSYPGGWT. In full, the CDR3 reads CASSYPGGWTQYF.

On this clone itself: The read gets to within 3 residues of the CDR3 end, and the germline J gene fills in the rest. The V gene is TRBV5-1, the J gene TRBJ1-2, with 7 bases identical to TRBD1. Germline lookup yields CDR1 SGHRS and CDR2 YFSETQ. V shed 4 bases and J 3 bases; nucleotides not matched to a gene: 6. The CDR3 is made up of 14 amino acids. The chain's CDR3 is CASSVGQAYYGYTF. The DNA read from the CDR3 is TGCGCCAGCAGCGTCGGACAGGCGTACTATGGC.

Worth noting for this clone: From the germline J gene comes the end of the CDR3, since the read stops 3 residues before it. The V and J genes are TRBV6-1 and TRBJ2-7; tentative D call: TRBD1 (6 bases). Germline CDR1 reads MNHNS; CDR2 reads SASEGT. This CDR3 comprises 14 residues. The ends were cut back, 4 bases at V and 2 bases at J, with 12 bases in the middle. The CDR3 bases that were read are TGTGCCAGCAGTGGTACAGGGATCCCCTACGAG. Translating gives CASSGTGIPYE. The entire CDR3 reads CASSGTGIPYEQYF.

This clone has only a few counts. The CDR3 end is not reached by the read, which stops 3 residues before it; the germline J gene fills it in. The chain carries TRBV7-9 and TRBJ2-5, with 9 bases that match TRBD2. This CDR3 region has 15 residues. With V trimmed by 1 base and J by 2 bases, 2 bases remained unmatched. Germline V gene sequence: CDR1 SEHNR, CDR2 FQNEAQ (reference sequence). CDR3 region: CASSLGLAVQETQYF. Partial CDR3 DNA: TGTGCCAGCAGCTTAGGACTAGCGGTACAAGAGACC.

This clone was counted a few times. The read ends 3 residues before the CDR3 terminus; that terminus is restored from the germline J gene. This chain joins TRBV2 and TRBJ2-4, with TRBD1 matching over 7 bases. Germline CDR1 reads SNHLY; CDR2 reads FYNNEI. This CDR3 has 13 residues. Here the CDR3 reads CASSELRGLYQYF. The sequenced part of the CDR3 DNA is TGTGCCAGCAGTGAATTGAGGGGGCTTTAT.

This clone was seen a few times. Read sequence stops 3 residues before the CDR3 end, and the germline J gene provides the missing end. The V gene is TRBV2, the J gene TRBJ2-4; 11 bases line up with TRBD1. The germline gives CDR1 SNHLY, CDR2 FYNNEI. The junction had 10 bases not matched to a gene; V was cut back by 6 bases and J by 9 bases. The CDR3 is 15 amino acids. Partial CDR3 DNA: TGTGCCAGCAGGAGGGACAGGGGGGCCCTGGGCATT. Translating gives CASRRDRGALGI. The CDR3 reads in full as CASRRDRGALGIQYF. Looking up the rest from reference TRBV2 and TRBJ2-4 gives the full variable domain: EPEVTQTPSHQVTQMGQEVILRCVPISNHLYFYWYRQILGQKVEFLVSFYNNEISEKSEIFDDQFSVERPDGSNFTLKIRSTKLEDSAMYFCASRRDRGALGIQYFGAGTRLSVL.

This clone has just a few counts. One junction end disagrees with the germline gene, perhaps due to a read error. The read comes to an end 3 residues before the CDR3 does, leaving the germline J gene to fill in the end. The chain couples TRBV7-7 to TRBJ2-7, with 10 bases fitting TRBD1. The CDR3 is 17 residues long. Germline-derived CDR1 and CDR2 are SSHAT and FNYEAQ (reference sequence). CDR3 protein: CASSLEPTGQGAYEQYF. CDR3 bases read: TGTGCTAGCAGCTTAGAACCTACTGGACAGGGGGCCTACGAG. The whole variable domain, remainder taken from reference TRBV7-7 and TRBJ2-7, is GAGVSQSPRYKVTKRGQDVTLRCDPISSHATLYWYQQALGQGPEFLTYFNYEAQPDKSGLPSDRFSAERPEGSISTLTIQRTEQRDSAMYRCASSLEPTGQGAYEQYFGPGTRLTVT.

Notes on this clone: The CDR3 extends 3 residues past the end of the read, so its final part is completed from the germline J gene. The V gene is TRBV29-1, the J gene TRBJ1-2; 8 nucleotides align to TRBD1. This CDR3 has 13 residues. After removal of 6 bases from V and 3 bases from J, the junction contained 6 bases not matched to a gene. The germline V gene encodes CDR1 SQVTM and CDR2 ANQGSEA. The chain's CDR3 is CSVRRGQDYGYTF. CDR3 DNA (partial): TGCAGCGTCCGAAGGGGACAGGACTATGGC.

This clone came up a few times. The CDR3 goes on 3 residues after the read ends, and that part is filled in from the germline J gene. This chain joins TRBV20-1 and TRBJ1-5; tentative D call: TRBD1 (5 bases). Germline CDR1 is DFQATT and CDR2 is SNEGSKA (reference sequence). There are 16 residues in the CDR3. Trimming removed 0 bases from V and 2 bases from J, with 14 bases in between. The CDR3 bases that were read are TGCAGTGCTAGAGATACAGGTGGGGCTCGCAATCAGCCC. Protein sequence: CSARDTGGARNQP. In full, the CDR3 is CSARDTGGARNQPQHF.

The CDR3 is CASRTRSYEQYF. The CDR3 bases that were read are TGTGCCAGCAGGACACGGAGCTACGAG. The V and J genes are TRBV6-2 or TRBV6-3 and TRBJ2-7; D is unclear. The read falls 3 residues short of the CDR3 end, and the missing part is taken from the germline J gene. The germline V gene encodes CDR1 MNHEY and CDR2 SVGEGT. Trimming shortened V by 6 bases and J by 3 bases, and 9 bases separated the two germline ends. This CDR3 has 12 residues.

In regard to this clone: The read stops 3 residues short of the end of the CDR3; the missing end is completed from the germline J gene. This chain links TRBV2 with TRBJ1-3; no reliable D call. Germline CDR1 reads SNHLY; CDR2 reads FYNNEI. V was cut by 1 base and J by 4 bases, with 11 bases left in between. This CDR3 is 15 amino acids long. The CDR3 sequence is CASSEGAYGGNTIYF. Incomplete CDR3 DNA: TGTGCCAGCAGTGAAGGGGCCTATGGAGGAAACACC.

Details on this clone: The sequenced fragment ends 3 residues before the CDR3 boundary, so the rest is inferred from the germline J gene. The chain recombines TRBV29-1 with TRBJ2-5, with 9 bases lining up with TRBD1. The junction had 5 bases not matched to a gene; V was cut back by 5 bases and J by 4 bases. The germline CDR1 and CDR2 sequences are SQVTM and ANQGSEA. CDR3 length: 13 amino acids. CDR3 sequence: CSVNRGRGETQYF. CDR3 bases read: TGCAGCGTTAACAGGGGGCGCGGAGAGACC.

Regarding this clone: The read ends 3 residues early relative to the CDR3; the germline J gene fills the gap. The rearrangement joins TRBV19 to TRBJ1-4, with 9 bases aligning to TRBD1. Per germline, CDR1 LNHDA and CDR2 SQIVND (reference sequence). V dropped 2 bases and J dropped 7; count of bases not matched to a gene: 5. The CDR3 totals 15 residues. Partial CDR3 DNA: TGTGCCAGTAGTATACGCGGGACAGGGCTTGAAAAA. Translated: CASSIRGTGLEK. The CDR3 reads in full as CASSIRGTGLEKLFF.

As concerns this clone: The observed sequence ends 3 residues before the CDR3 terminus, with the missing tail filled in from the germline J gene. This chain joins TRBV7-9 and TRBJ2-1; the match to TRBD1 covers 9 bases. Germline-derived CDR1 and CDR2 are SEHNR and FQNEAQ (reference sequence). After removal of 3 bases from V and 8 bases from J, the junction contained 5 bases not matched to a gene. This CDR3 spans 14 amino acids. The CDR3 DNA, read in part, is TGTGCCAGCAGCTTCGTAACAGGGGGCTATGAG. It encodes CASSFVTGGYE. The whole CDR3 protein is CASSFVTGGYEQFF.

This clone was seen a handful of times. The read stops 3 residues short of the end of the CDR3; the missing end is completed from the germline J gene. The chain uses TRBV19 and TRBJ2-5; 8 positions agree with TRBD2. Germline V gene data show CDR1 as LNHDA and CDR2 as SQIVND (reference sequence). This CDR3 comprises 14 residues. Trimming took 1 base from V and 2 from J; bases not matched to a gene: 0. CDR3 DNA (partial): TGTGCCAGTAGTATAGCTAGCGGGCAAGAGACC. Its protein is CASSIASGQET. The whole CDR3 sequence is CASSIASGQETQYF.

Of note for this clone: The read ends 3 residues before the CDR3 terminus; that terminus is restored from the germline J gene. The rearrangement uses TRBV19 and TRBJ2-7, with TRBD1 matching 7 bases. The CDR3 has 13 amino acids. V was clipped by 7 bases and J by 1 base; unmatched bases: 4. Germline CDR1 LNHDA, CDR2 SQIVND (reference sequence). The CDR3 DNA, read in part, is TGTGCCAGTACCGGGACAGCTTCCTACGAG. This codes for CASTGTASYE. The full CDR3 protein is CASTGTASYEQYF.

The table lists this clone with a few counts. The read falls 3 residues short of the CDR3 end, and the missing part is taken from the germline J gene. This rearrangement joins TRBV7-9 to TRBJ2-5, with 8 bases aligning to TRBD1. With V trimmed by 5 bases and J by 5 bases, 7 bases remained unmatched. CDR1 and CDR2 (germline): SEHNR, FQNEAQ (reference sequence). CDR3 length: 14 amino acids. The covered CDR3 bases are TGTGCCAGCAGCCCGACAGGGGTTGGTGAGACC. Translating gives CASSPTGVGET. The full-length CDR3 reads as CASSPTGVGETQYF.

Partial CDR3 DNA: TGTGCCAGCAGCTTAACTCAAGGAGGGTACTACGAG. This gives the protein CASSLTQGGYYE. The complete CDR3 protein is CASSLTQGGYYEQYF. The chain links TRBV7-3 to TRBJ2-7; TRBD2 might be the D (6 bases). The CDR3 extends 3 residues past the end of the read, so its final part is completed from the germline J gene. Germline V gene data show CDR1 as SGHTA and CDR2 as FQGTGA. This CDR3 has 15 residues. Trimming stripped 0 bases from V and 3 bases from J, with 12 bases between.

This clone was recorded a few times. The CDR3: CASSEGDRGETQYF. Incomplete CDR3 DNA: TGTGCCAGCAGTGAAGGGGACAGGGGGGAGACC. This rearrangement joins TRBV6-1 to TRBJ2-5; 11 bases are shared with TRBD1. The CDR3 end is not reached by the read, which stops 3 residues before it; the germline J gene fills it in. Germline CDR1 and CDR2: MNHNS and SASEGT. The J segment lost 5 bases and the V segment lost 1 base, leaving 0 bases of the junction unmatched. The CDR3 runs to 14 residues.

This clone was counted only a few times. The CDR3 end is not reached by the read, which stops 3 residues before it; the germline J gene fills it in. The same CDR3 also results from other DNA sequences found in this sample. The chain couples TRBV18 to TRBJ1-2, with a weak D call TRBD1 (6 bases). The V end lost 4 bases, the J end lost 2 bases, and 8 bases lay between the germline ends. The CDR3 totals 13 residues. Germline V lookup: CDR1 KGHSH, CDR2 LQKENI. The sequenced CDR3 bases are TGTGCCAGCTCACGGGACAAAAACTATGGC. Translation: CASSRDKNYG. The whole CDR3 protein is CASSRDKNYGYTF.

The sample holds a few counts of this clone. The read ends 3 residues early relative to the CDR3; the germline J gene fills the gap. V usage is TRBV5-1 and J usage is TRBJ2-5, with TRBD2 as a possible D gene (6 bases). Germline-derived CDR1 and CDR2 are SGHRS and YFSETQ. The CDR3 sequence is 14 residues long. V was clipped by 3 bases and J by 5 bases, with 14 bases between them. The DNA read from the CDR3 is TGCGCCAGCAGCTCAGGACTACCCCGGGAGACC. The encoded protein is CASSSGLPRET. The CDR3 in its entirety is CASSSGLPRETQYF.

On this clone: The read ends 3 residues shy of where the CDR3 ends; the end is completed using the germline J gene. The V gene is TRBV18, the J gene TRBJ1-5; 9 nucleotides line up with TRBD1. Per germline, CDR1 KGHSH and CDR2 LQKENI. The CDR3 has 15 amino acids. The V segment lost 3 bases and the J segment 6 bases; nucleotides outside the gene matches: 6. The CDR3 DNA, read in part, is TGTGCCAGCTCACCGGGACAGGGAGTGAGTCAGCCC. Translation: CASSPGQGVSQP. In full, the CDR3 is CASSPGQGVSQPQHF.

A few counts support this clone. The read terminates 3 residues ahead of where the CDR3 ends, so the germline J gene completes it. V is TRBV20-1 and J is TRBJ2-5; the match to TRBD1 covers 7 bases. This CDR3 spans 13 amino acids. Germline CDR1 and CDR2: DFQATT and SNEGSKA (reference sequence). Trimming at V came to 6 bases and at J to 5 bases, leaving 9 bases not matched to a gene. CDR3 loop: CSARRQGQETQYF. CDR3 DNA (partial): TGCAGTGCCCGAAGACAGGGACAGGAGACC.

This clone was seen ten or more times. The CDR3 is cut off 3 residues early in the read; its end comes from the germline J gene. The chain links TRBV29-1 to TRBJ1-1; 12 bases map to TRBD1. Losses at the gene ends were 1 base for V and 3 bases for J; bases not matched to a gene: 9. Germline lookup yields CDR1 SQVTM and CDR2 ANQGSEA. This CDR3 is 17 amino acids long. The CDR3 loop reads CSVEALWDRGRHTEAFF. CDR3 bases read: TGCAGCGTTGAAGCCCTGTGGGACAGGGGGCGTCACACTGAA. The whole variable domain, filled in from reference TRBV29-1 and TRBJ1-1, reads SAVISQKPSRDICQRGTSLTIQCQVDSQVTMMFWYRQQPGQSLTLIATANQGSEATYESGFVIDKFPISRPNLTFSTLTVSNMSPEDSSIYLCSVEALWDRGRHTEAFFGQGTRLTVV.

This clone was detected many times. The DNA ends 3 residues before the CDR3 does, and the rest of the CDR3 is filled in from the germline J gene. The chain is built from TRBV18 and TRBJ2-5; TRBD1 agrees at 7 bases. CDR3 length equals 14 residues. V dropped 5 bases and J dropped 1; count of bases not matched to a gene: 4. The germline CDR1 and CDR2 sequences are KGHSH and LQKENI. CDR3 DNA, as far as it was read: TGTGCCAGCTCATCGACAGGGATCCAAGAGACC. It specifies CASSSTGIQET. The whole CDR3 region reads CASSSTGIQETQYF.

Worth noting for this clone: The DNA ends 3 residues before the CDR3 does, and the rest of the CDR3 is filled in from the germline J gene. The rearrangement joins TRBV19 to TRBJ1-2, with a possible D match to TRBD1 (5 bases). Germline V CDR1 and CDR2: LNHDA, SQIVND (reference sequence). There are 14 residues in the CDR3. V was shortened by 6 bases and J by 2 bases, with 13 bases between the two germline ends. The sequenced CDR3 bases are TGTGCCAGTAGCCGACCCAAGGGGAACTATGGC. Translating it yields CASSRPKGNYG. The whole CDR3 is CASSRPKGNYGYTF.